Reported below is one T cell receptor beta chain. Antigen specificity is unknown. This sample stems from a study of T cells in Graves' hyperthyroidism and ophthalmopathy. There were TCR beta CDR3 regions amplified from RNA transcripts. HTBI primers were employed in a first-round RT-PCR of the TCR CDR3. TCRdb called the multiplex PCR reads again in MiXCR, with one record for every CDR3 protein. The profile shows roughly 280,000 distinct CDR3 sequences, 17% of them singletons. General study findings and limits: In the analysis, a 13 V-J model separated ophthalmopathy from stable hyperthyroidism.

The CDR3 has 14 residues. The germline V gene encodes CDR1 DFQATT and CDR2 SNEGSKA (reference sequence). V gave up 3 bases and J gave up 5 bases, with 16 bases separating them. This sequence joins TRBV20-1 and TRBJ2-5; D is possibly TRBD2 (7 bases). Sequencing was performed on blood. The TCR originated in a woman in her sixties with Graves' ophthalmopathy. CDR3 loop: CSAREGGGLETQYF. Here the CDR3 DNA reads TGCAGTGCTAGGGAGGGGGGGGGTCTGGAGACCCAGTACTTC.